The subject of this entry is one TCR beta chain. Its antigen is unknown. Only in-frame clones appear in the TCRdb table, and some are missing; sequencing was by immunoSEQ multiplex PCR. In the table there are approximately 94,000 clones, around 83% of which are singletons. The CDR3 length is 13 residues. J lost 3 bases, V lost 5 bases, and 2 bases had no gene match. Germline-derived CDR1 and CDR2 are LNHNV and YYDKDF (reference sequence). Those with chemo-refractory metastatic non-small-cell lung cancer were treated with focal radiation combined with CTLA-4 blockade using ipilimumab. The data were taken from a study of radiotherapy plus CTLA-4 blockade in lung cancer. Study results and caveats: The authors reported that early blood T cell clone dynamics, with interferon-beta, best predicted response. Blood TCR clones of tumor origin expanded after radiotherapy plus ipilimumab.

This sequence originates from a human donor with non-small cell lung cancer that progressed on radiotherapy plus ipilimumab. This chain connects TRBV15 to TRBJ1-2; TRBD1 aligns across 8 bases. Here the sequenced sample was peripheral blood, taken from a patient treated with radiotherapy plus ipilimumab. In nucleotides, the CDR3 is TGTGCCACCAGCCGACAGGGGCACTATGGCTACACCTTC. Translating gives CATSRQGHYGYTF. Complete variable domain (other parts from reference TRBV15 and TRBJ1-2): DAMVIQNPRYQVTQFGKPVTLSCSQTLNHNVMYWYQQKSSQAPKLLFHYYDKDFNNEADTPDNFQSRRPNTSFCFLDIRSPGLGDTAMYLCATSRQGHYGYTFGSGTRLTVV.